These 10 T cell receptor beta chains were all obtained from the same sample, sequenced in a study of beta chain features in type 1 diabetes (dated by TCRdb to the late 2010s). Beyond this particular receptor, the publication reports: In all four CD4+ subsets, TCRB CDR3 length was moderately but significantly shorter in type 1 diabetes patients.

Libraries came from the immunoSEQ multiplex PCR assay. The entire isolated RNA was reverse transcribed using the High Capacity cDNA Reverse Transcription Kit, and thus expressed TCRB transcripts were sequenced. TCRdb carries this immuneACCESS record with in-frame sequences only. Its versions omit some clonotypes, under half of them owing to an unresolved V gene in the studies checked, with the rest unexplained. The sample contains 150,000 to 200,000 clones, about 10% of them found a single time. Of the sample, approximately 0.7% is held by the ten largest clones. The antigens these receptors bind are not known. The sequencing input was central memory CD4+ T cells from blood. Receptors were obtained from a woman in her twenties or thirties with type 1 diabetes.

The chain has TRBV28 and TRBJ2-1; D possibly corresponds to TRBD1 (6 bases). The CDR3 runs to 16 residues. Germline-derived CDR1 and CDR2 are MDHEN and SYDVKM. V shed 3 bases and J shed 7 bases, with 19 bases lying between them. The CDR3 is CASSFLHETGHNEQFF. CDR3 in DNA: TGTGCCAGCAGTTTCTTGCATGAGACAGGACATAATGAGCAGTTCTTC.

The genes are TRBV9 and TRBJ1-1; 7 bases align to TRBD1. This CDR3 region has 14 residues. Losses at the gene ends were 3 bases for V and 1 base for J; bases not matched to a gene: 3. Germline CDR1 is SGDLS and CDR2 is YYNGEE. CDR3 DNA: TGTGCCAGCAGCGCTGACAGGGCGAACACTGAAGCTTTCTTT. Residues: CASSADRANTEAFF.

The chain recombines TRBV19 with TRBJ2-2; D unclear. Germline V gene sequence: CDR1 LNHDA, CDR2 SQIVND (reference sequence). V lost 3 bases, J lost 6 bases, and 11 bases lay in between. This CDR3 region has 14 residues. Here the CDR3 DNA reads TGTGCCAGTAGTATTAATCGTGCGGCCGGGGAGCTGTTTTTT. It translates to CASSINRAAGELFF.

In its sample, this clone was seen a few times. The rearrangement uses TRBV4-1 and TRBJ1-2, with a tentative D call TRBD1 (5 bases). Trimming left V 0 bases short and J 4 bases short, with 12 bases between. The CDR3 loop spans 15 amino acids. Germline lookup yields CDR1 MGHRA and CDR2 YSYEKL. CDR3 nucleotide sequence: TGCGCCAGCAGCCAAGAGCCCGGGGGGGGCTATGGCTACACCTTC. This sequence encodes CASSQEPGGGYGYTF.

This clone appeared a few times. The genes are TRBV2 and TRBJ2-2; 10 bases line up with TRBD2. The J segment lost 6 bases and the V segment lost 6 bases, leaving 7 bases of the junction unmatched. CDR1 and CDR2 from the germline V gene are SNHLY and FYNNEI. The CDR3 sequence is 15 residues long. CDR3 loop: CASSPTSGMAGELFF. In nucleotides, the CDR3 is TGTGCCAGCAGCCCTACTAGCGGGATGGCCGGGGAGCTGTTTTTT.

The CDR3 coding sequence is TGCAGCGTGAGTCATGACACTGAAGCTTTCTTT. Its protein product is CSVSHDTEAFF. This chain links TRBV29-1 with TRBJ1-1, with D uncertain. V lost 6 bases and J lost 3, with 8 bases in between. Germline CDR1 is SQVTM and CDR2 is ANQGSEA. There are 11 residues in the CDR3.

The rearrangement uses TRBV9 and TRBJ2-7, with 10 bases fitting TRBD1. V gave up 0 bases and J gave up 3 bases; unmatched junction bases: 6. The CDR3 is made up of 16 amino acids. CDR1 is SGDLS, CDR2 YYNGEE, per germline. The chain's CDR3 is CASSVGGTGAIYEQYF. As DNA, the CDR3 is TGTGCCAGCAGCGTAGGCGGGACAGGGGCGATCTACGAGCAGTACTTC. Full variable domain (missing parts from reference TRBV9 and TRBJ2-7): DSGVTQTPKHLITATGQRVTLRCSPRSGDLSVYWYQQSLDQGLQFLIQYYNGEERAKGNILERFSAQQFPDLHSELNLSSLELGDSALYFCASSVGGTGAIYEQYFGPGTRLTVT.

This clone was picked up a small number of times. This chain joins TRBV7-9 and TRBJ2-7; TRBD2 matches 9 bases. The V and J ends lost 5 bases and 11 bases, in that order; junction bases with no gene match: 16. The CDR3 covers 15 residues. CDR1 SEHNR and CDR2 FQNEAQ come from the germline V gene (reference sequence). The CDR3 DNA reads as TGTGCCAGCAGCCCAGGATTTCTAGCGGGAAACAAGGAGTACTTC. This encodes CASSPGFLAGNKEYF.

The chain couples TRBV29-1 to TRBJ2-7; 7 bases match TRBD2. The germline gives CDR1 SQVTM, CDR2 ANQGSEA. Trimming took 7 bases from V and 0 from J; bases not matched to a gene: 9. The CDR3 is made up of 14 amino acids. The CDR3 protein is CSATGGSSSYEQYF. CDR3 coding DNA: TGCAGCGCCACGGGGGGATCGAGCTCCTACGAGCAGTACTTC.

The chain combines TRBV18 with TRBJ2-2; 12 positions agree with TRBD1. Germline CDR1 reads KGHSH; CDR2 reads LQKENI. V lost 1 base to trimming and J lost 5 bases; unmatched junction nucleotides: 11. This CDR3 region has 19 residues. For the CDR3, the DNA is TGTGCCAGCTCACCACAAAACCCTGCGGGACAGGGGGCTACCGGGGAGCTGTTTTTT. Encoded protein: CASSPQNPAGQGATGELFF.